This TCR beta chain was recovered during a study of control samples from healthy donors and cancer patients (dated by TCRdb to 2018 to 2020). A remark on this clone: This receptor's antigen is unknown. Base qualities were left out, and no much larger clone turns up one base away.

The CDR3 runs 13 amino acids, cysteine and phenylalanine included. Solely the CDR3 DNA is kept, with 39 bases framed from the first base. CDR1 and CDR2, looked up from the germline V gene (reference sequence), are LNHDA and SQIVND. V was cut back by 1 base and J by 9 bases, leaving a gap of 9 bases between them. Library prep was done by the immunoSEQ multiplex PCR assay. TCRdb provides this immuneACCESS table in a form limited to in-frame rearrangements. Some clones are lacking; in checked studies, under half of them reflect an unresolved V gene, and why the rest are absent is not known. This sample is represented by 10,000 to 15,000 clones; 70% to 90% of them were singletons. Around 3% of the sample is in the top ten clones.

This receptor was obtained from a male donor with melanoma. This chain joins TRBV19 to TRBJ2-2; the D gene cannot be resolved reliably. The sequenced sample was formalin-fixed, paraffin-embedded tissue. CDR3 loop: CASSIVTGRELFF. The DNA is as follows: TGTGCCAGTAGTATAGTGACCGGTCGGGAGCTGTTTTTT. Supplemented by the reference TRBV19 and TRBJ2-2 proteins around the CDR3, the complete variable domain is DGGITQSPKYLFRKEGQNVTLSCEQNLNHDAMYWYRQDPGQGLRLIYYSQIVNDFQKGDIAEGYSVSREKKESFPLTVTSAQKNPTAFYLCASSIVTGRELFFGEGSRLTVL.